The source of this T cell receptor beta chain is a study of T cell responses to AZD1222 COVID-19 vaccine. Sequencing used immunoSEQ multiplex PCR; TCRdb keeps in-frame clones, though not all of them. The sample has 140,000 to 150,000 clones; 80% to 95% are singletons. V shed 5 bases and J 6 bases; nucleotides not matched to a gene: 8. Germline-derived CDR1 and CDR2 are SGHVS and FQNEAQ. The CDR3 extends over 15 amino acids. The material was peripheral blood, obtained on day 0 of AZD1222 vaccination. The chain has TRBV7-8 and TRBJ1-3, with 9 bases matching TRBD1. The TCR was taken from an adult in good health. The CDR3 nucleotides read TGTGCCAGCAGCCCCCCGGGACAGGGCGAAAACACCATATATTTT. It is translated as CASSPPGQGENTIYF.